Shown below are 6 T cell receptor beta chains from a single sample sequenced in a study of blood T cell repertoires in COVID-19. Profiled with immunoSEQ multiplex PCR; TCRdb holds only in-frame clones, not every one. The profile shows some 260,000 clones, around 85% of them singletons. The sample consisted of peripheral blood. The receptors here all came from a woman between 40 and 50 years old with active or convalescent COVID-19.

The chain is built from TRBV6-5 and TRBJ2-3; 9 bases are shared with TRBD1. The junction had 6 bases not matched to a gene; V was cut back by 6 bases and J by 5 bases. Germline CDR1 MNHEY, CDR2 SVGAGI. The CDR3 consists of 14 residues. This chain's CDR3 is CASSRDRAKDTQYF. As DNA, the CDR3 is TGTGCCAGCAGCCGGGACAGGGCGAAAGATACGCAGTATTTT.

This sequence joins TRBV29-1 and TRBJ2-1, with D possibly TRBD2 on 7 matching bases. The V end lost 3 bases, the J end lost 3 bases, and 12 bases lay between the germline ends. The CDR3 totals 14 residues. Germline CDR1 and CDR2: SQVTM and ANQGSEA. Written as DNA, the CDR3 is TGCAGCGTTGACAAGGGGGGGGGCTACAATGAGCAGTTCTTC. Translation: CSVDKGGGYNEQFF.

This chain links TRBV7-2 with TRBJ2-1, with 8 bases aligning to TRBD2. Germline CDR1 reads SGHTA; CDR2 reads FQGNSA. The CDR3 spans 15 residues. The trim removed 3 bases at V and 4 bases at J, leaving 5 bases unmatched. The CDR3 loop reads CASSFAGGGYNEQFF. Here the CDR3 DNA reads TGTGCCAGCAGCTTCGCCGGGGGGGGGTACAATGAGCAGTTCTTC. Filled out from reference TRBV7-2 and TRBJ2-1, the complete variable domain reads GAGVSQSPSNKVTEKGKDVELRCDPISGHTALYWYRQSLGQGLEFLIYFQGNSAPDKSGLPSDRFSAERTGGSVSTLTIQRTQQEDSAVYLCASSFAGGGYNEQFFGPGTRLTVL.

The chain recombines TRBV7-8 with TRBJ2-5; TRBD2 aligns across 7 bases. The germline CDR1 and CDR2 sequences are SGHVS and FQNEAQ. With 3 bases clipped from V and 4 bases from J, the junction kept 14 bases outside the gene matches. The CDR3 is 17 amino acids. The CDR3 DNA reads TGTGCCAGCAGCTTTGAGCGGGGTAAGGGGAGAGGAGAGACCCAGTACTTC. It translates to CASSFERGKGRGETQYF.

This rearrangement joins TRBV3-1 (or the pseudogene TRBV3-2) to TRBJ2-3; TRBD1 might be the D (5 bases). The germline V gene has CDR1 LGHDT and CDR2 YNNKEL (reference sequence). The V end was cut by 5 bases, the J end by 0 bases, with 12 bases between. CDR3 length: 15 residues. The CDR3 bases are TGTGCCAGCAGCTGGGGCAGAACTAGCACAGATACGCAGTATTTT. The encoded protein is CASSWGRTSTDTQYF.

The rearrangement uses TRBV6-1 and TRBJ2-1; 7 bases map to TRBD2. Germline values: CDR1 MNHNS, CDR2 SASEGT. J gave up 6 bases and V 1 base, and 6 bases lay outside the gene matches. The CDR3 runs to 15 residues. CDR3 sequence: CASSEVWVAGNEQFF. The CDR3 DNA is TGTGCCAGCAGTGAAGTTTGGGTAGCGGGCAATGAGCAGTTCTTC.